These T cell receptor beta chains were read from a single sample in a study of blood T cell repertoires in COVID-19. Repertoires were generated with immunoSEQ multiplex PCR, while TCRdb's copy carries only in-frame clones and drops some. Here the sample spans 120,000 to 150,000 clones, about 77% being singletons. Sequencing used peripheral blood. These receptors originate from a man in his sixties with acute or convalescent COVID-19. The CDR3 runs from the conserved cysteine through the conserved F or W. D genes are given only for firm matches. The size entry is marked missing in some rows and otherwise reads once, few, many or a size class.

d_call: -; clone_size: -; v_call: TRBV5-1; j_call: TRBJ2-3; cdr3_nt: TGCGCCAGCAGCCTGCGGGGCACAGATACGCAGTATTTT; cdr3_aa: CASSLRGTDTQYF
d_call: -; clone_size: -; v_call: TRBV4-2; j_call: TRBJ2-1; cdr3_nt: TGTGCCAGCAGCCAAGATAACTCGGAGCAGTTCTTC; cdr3_aa: CASSQDNSEQFF
d_call: TRBD2; clone_size: -; v_call: TRBV7-2; j_call: TRBJ2-1; cdr3_nt: TGTGCCAGCAGCCCTCGGACTAGCGGGAGGGTCGGGTTTAATGAGCAGTTCTTC; cdr3_aa: CASSPRTSGRVGFNEQFF
d_call: TRBD2; clone_size: -; v_call: TRBV3-1/TRBV3-2; j_call: TRBJ2-7; cdr3_nt: TGTGCCAGCAGCCCCTGGCTGCGGGAGGTACCCTACGAGCAGTACTTC; cdr3_aa: CASSPWLREVPYEQYF
d_call: TRBD1; clone_size: -; v_call: TRBV9; j_call: TRBJ2-5; cdr3_nt: TGTGCCAGCAGCGTAGCGGGACAGGGAGGGGAGACCCAGTACTTC; cdr3_aa: CASSVAGQGGETQYF
d_call: TRBD1; clone_size: -; v_call: TRBV6-5; j_call: TRBJ1-5; cdr3_nt: TGTGCCAGCCGAGCGGCACAGGGGCTTAGTCAGCCCCAGCATTTT; cdr3_aa: CASRAAQGLSQPQHF
d_call: -; clone_size: -; v_call: TRBV25-1; j_call: TRBJ2-7; cdr3_nt: TGTGCCAGCAGTGAATTGAGCAACTACGAGCAGTACTTC; cdr3_aa: CASSELSNYEQYF
d_call: -; clone_size: -; v_call: TRBV5-4; j_call: TRBJ1-1; cdr3_nt: TGTGCCAGCAGCTTGACAGGGCGACTTAACACTGAAGCTTTCTTT; cdr3_aa: CASSLTGRLNTEAFF
d_call: TRBD2; clone_size: -; v_call: TRBV15; j_call: TRBJ2-2; cdr3_nt: TGTGCCACCAGCAGAGAAAAGGGACTAGCGGGACCGAACACCGGGGAGCTGTTTTTT; cdr3_aa: CATSREKGLAGPNTGELFF
d_call: -; clone_size: -; v_call: TRBV30; j_call: TRBJ2-3; cdr3_nt: TGTGCCTGGAGTGTACTTGGTACGCAGTATTTT; cdr3_aa: CAWSVLGTQYF
d_call: -; clone_size: -; v_call: TRBV19; j_call: TRBJ2-1; cdr3_nt: TGTGCCAGTAGTATAAGCAGGGTCATGTTCTTC; cdr3_aa: CASSISRVMFF
d_call: TRBD2; clone_size: -; v_call: TRBV19; j_call: TRBJ2-1; cdr3_nt: TGTGCCAGTAGTTCTAGCGGGAGGCCTAGCTCCTACAATGAGCAGTTCTTC; cdr3_aa: CASSSSGRPSSYNEQFF
d_call: -; clone_size: -; v_call: TRBV28; j_call: TRBJ1-2; cdr3_nt: TGTGCCAGCAGTTCCCCTGAAGTGCGGGCGGGGGTTCCTAACTATGGCTACACCTTC; cdr3_aa: CASSSPEVRAGVPNYGYTF
d_call: -; clone_size: -; v_call: TRBV10-3; j_call: TRBJ2-5; cdr3_nt: TGTGCCATCAGTGAGTCGACAAACACCCAAGAGACCCAGTACTTC; cdr3_aa: CAISESTNTQETQYF
d_call: -; clone_size: -; v_call: TRBV3-1/TRBV3-2; j_call: TRBJ2-1; cdr3_nt: TGTGCCAGCAGCCAAGGTGGCGCAGGTGGGTACAATGAGCAGTTCTTC; cdr3_aa: CASSQGGAGGYNEQFF
d_call: TRBD2; clone_size: -; v_call: TRBV18; j_call: TRBJ2-3; cdr3_nt: TGTGCCAGCTCACCACAGGCTAGCGGAGCCCCCCGGCGAGATACGCAGTATTTT; cdr3_aa: CASSPQASGAPRRDTQYF
d_call: -; clone_size: -; v_call: TRBV2; j_call: TRBJ2-5; cdr3_nt: TGTGCCAGCAGTGGGGGGGGCGCGGAGACCCAGTACTTC; cdr3_aa: CASSGGGAETQYF
d_call: -; clone_size: -; v_call: TRBV11-2; j_call: TRBJ2-3; cdr3_nt: TGTGCCAGCAGCTTAGACCAGCGGGGCACAGATACGCAGTATTTT; cdr3_aa: CASSLDQRGTDTQYF
d_call: -; clone_size: -; v_call: TRBV3-1/TRBV3-2; j_call: TRBJ2-7; cdr3_nt: TGTGCCAGCAGCCCCTCACGGTCCTACGAGCAGTACTTC; cdr3_aa: CASSPSRSYEQYF
d_call: -; clone_size: -; v_call: TRBV6-1; j_call: TRBJ2-5; cdr3_nt: TGTGCCAGCAGGCAGGTCCTCCAAGAGACCCAGTACTTC; cdr3_aa: CASRQVLQETQYF
d_call: -; clone_size: -; v_call: TRBV2; j_call: TRBJ2-4; cdr3_nt: TGTGCCAGCAGTGAAAAGTGGACAGACCTTGACCAAAACATTCAGTACTTC; cdr3_aa: CASSEKWTDLDQNIQYF
d_call: TRBD2; clone_size: -; v_call: TRBV29-1; j_call: TRBJ2-1; cdr3_nt: TGCAGCGTTACCCCTAGCGGGAGTCACAATGAGCAGTTCTTC; cdr3_aa: CSVTPSGSHNEQFF
d_call: TRBD2; clone_size: -; v_call: TRBV9; j_call: TRBJ2-4; cdr3_nt: TGTGCCAGCAGTTGGGGGACTAGCGGAAACATTCAGTACTTC; cdr3_aa: CASSWGTSGNIQYF
d_call: TRBD1; clone_size: few; v_call: TRBV3-1/TRBV3-2; j_call: TRBJ2-1; cdr3_nt: TGTGCCAGCAGCGTAGGGCAGGGGGTAGACAATGAGCAGTTCTTC; cdr3_aa: CASSVGQGVDNEQFF
d_call: TRBD2; clone_size: -; v_call: TRBV2; j_call: TRBJ2-7; cdr3_nt: TGTGCCAGCATTCCGGGACTAGCGGGAAACGAGCAGTACTTC; cdr3_aa: CASIPGLAGNEQYF
d_call: TRBD1; clone_size: -; v_call: TRBV7-2; j_call: TRBJ1-2; cdr3_nt: TGTGCCAGCAGCTTAGCCGGGACAGGGGGCAGCTATGGCTACACCTTC; cdr3_aa: CASSLAGTGGSYGYTF
d_call: -; clone_size: -; v_call: TRBV19; j_call: TRBJ2-5; cdr3_nt: TGTGCCAGTAGTATTAACCCGGGACAAGGGCGGGAGACCCAGTACTTC; cdr3_aa: CASSINPGQGRETQYF
d_call: -; clone_size: many; v_call: TRBV6-5; j_call: TRBJ1-4; cdr3_nt: TGTGCCAGCAGTTTACTCACCGGAAAACTGTTTTTT; cdr3_aa: CASSLLTGKLFF
d_call: -; clone_size: -; v_call: TRBV18; j_call: TRBJ2-3; cdr3_nt: TGTGCCAGCTCACCGTTTCGAGGAACGAGGAGCACAGATACGCAGTATTTT; cdr3_aa: CASSPFRGTRSTDTQYF
d_call: -; clone_size: -; v_call: TRBV5-1; j_call: TRBJ2-2; cdr3_nt: TGCGCCAGCAGCTTGGGTTCGGTGAGAAACACCGGGGAGCTGTTTTTT; cdr3_aa: CASSLGSVRNTGELFF
d_call: TRBD1; clone_size: few; v_call: TRBV10-3; j_call: TRBJ1-3; cdr3_nt: TGTGCCATCAATGACGAACAGGGGACTGGAAACACCATATATTTT; cdr3_aa: CAINDEQGTGNTIYF
d_call: TRBD2; clone_size: -; v_call: TRBV5-1; j_call: TRBJ2-3; cdr3_nt: TGCGCCAGCAGCTTGGGACTAGCGGTTATCACAGATACGCAGTATTTT; cdr3_aa: CASSLGLAVITDTQYF
d_call: TRBD2; clone_size: -; v_call: TRBV11-2; j_call: TRBJ2-7; cdr3_nt: TGTGCCAGCAGCTCCAGTAGCGGGAGGGGCGAGCAGTACTTC; cdr3_aa: CASSSSSGRGEQYF
d_call: TRBD1; clone_size: -; v_call: TRBV24-1; j_call: TRBJ2-3; cdr3_nt: TGTGCCACCAGTGACCCGGGGGACAGGGGCGGGGATACGCAGTATTTT; cdr3_aa: CATSDPGDRGGDTQYF
d_call: TRBD1; clone_size: once; v_call: TRBV5-6; j_call: TRBJ2-7; cdr3_nt: TGTGCCAGCAGCCTACAGGGGGTCGAGCAGTACTTC; cdr3_aa: CASSLQGVEQYF
d_call: -; clone_size: many; v_call: TRBV29-1; j_call: TRBJ1-1; cdr3_nt: TGCAGCGTTGAGGGAGATGGAGTTTATTTAGCTTTCTTT; cdr3_aa: CSVEGDGVYLAFF
d_call: -; clone_size: -; v_call: TRBV6-5; j_call: TRBJ2-1; cdr3_nt: TGTGCCAGCAGTTTGGGATCAGGGGGGATCTACAATGAGCAGTTCTTC; cdr3_aa: CASSLGSGGIYNEQFF
d_call: -; clone_size: -; v_call: TRBV18; j_call: TRBJ1-3; cdr3_nt: TGTGCCAGCTCACCACCAGGGGAGGCTGGAAACACCATATATTTT; cdr3_aa: CASSPPGEAGNTIYF
d_call: TRBD2; clone_size: -; v_call: TRBV30; j_call: TRBJ2-1; cdr3_nt: TGTGCCTGGAGCGGTGGGGCTAGCGGGAAGTACAATGAGCAGTTCTTC; cdr3_aa: CAWSGGASGKYNEQFF
d_call: -; clone_size: -; v_call: TRBV5-1; j_call: TRBJ2-7; cdr3_nt: TGCGCCAGCAGCTTGGGCCACAAATACTACGAGCAGTACTTC; cdr3_aa: CASSLGHKYYEQYF
d_call: TRBD2; clone_size: few; v_call: TRBV24-1; j_call: TRBJ2-1; cdr3_nt: TGTGCCACCAGTGATTCGACTAGCGGGAATTACAATGAGCAGTTCTTC; cdr3_aa: CATSDSTSGNYNEQFF
d_call: -; clone_size: -; v_call: TRBV3-1/TRBV3-2; j_call: TRBJ2-1; cdr3_nt: TGTGCCAGCAGCCAAGATACGGAAGGTGGCGGCTCCTACAATGAGCAGTTCTTC; cdr3_aa: CASSQDTEGGGSYNEQFF
d_call: -; clone_size: -; v_call: TRBV28; j_call: TRBJ2-7; cdr3_nt: TGTGCCAGCAGTGCCGCGACTAGTTCGCGGCGCGAGCAGTACTTC; cdr3_aa: CASSAATSSRREQYF
d_call: TRBD2; clone_size: -; v_call: TRBV10-3; j_call: TRBJ2-7; cdr3_nt: TGTGCCATCAGTGAGTCAGGGCGGGAGTCGGGATACGAGCAGTACTTC; cdr3_aa: CAISESGRESGYEQYF
d_call: TRBD1; clone_size: -; v_call: TRBV7-2; j_call: TRBJ2-7; cdr3_nt: TGTGCCAGCAGCCAGGGGGTCCAGCGCGAGCAGTACTTC; cdr3_aa: CASSQGVQREQYF
d_call: -; clone_size: -; v_call: TRBV20-1; j_call: TRBJ2-3; cdr3_nt: TGCAGTGCTACCCCACTTAGAACGCAGTATTTT; cdr3_aa: CSATPLRTQYF
d_call: TRBD2; clone_size: -; v_call: TRBV20-1; j_call: TRBJ2-3; cdr3_nt: TGCAGTGCTAGTCCCACTAGCGGGGTCTCAGATACGCAGTATTTT; cdr3_aa: CSASPTSGVSDTQYF
d_call: -; clone_size: -; v_call: TRBV5-1; j_call: TRBJ1-2; cdr3_nt: TGCGCCAGCAGCAGAGAGGACAGCACGATCTATGGCTACACCTTC; cdr3_aa: CASSREDSTIYGYTF
d_call: -; clone_size: few; v_call: TRBV23-1; j_call: TRBJ1-1; cdr3_nt: TGCGCCACAAAGGCAGGGAACACTGAAGCTTTCTTT; cdr3_aa: CATKAGNTEAFF
d_call: TRBD2; clone_size: -; v_call: TRBV7-9; j_call: TRBJ2-7; cdr3_nt: TGTGCCAGCAGCCCTCGACTAGCAGCCCACGAGCAGTACTTC; cdr3_aa: CASSPRLAAHEQYF
d_call: TRBD1; clone_size: -; v_call: TRBV11-2; j_call: TRBJ1-2; cdr3_nt: TGTGCCAGCAGCTTGGGACAGGGACTAAGTGGCTACACCTTC; cdr3_aa: CASSLGQGLSGYTF
d_call: TRBD1; clone_size: -; v_call: TRBV6-2/TRBV6-3; j_call: TRBJ1-1; cdr3_nt: TGTGCCAGCAGTTCTTTTCCAGGGGGCGGTGAGAACACTGAAGCTTTCTTT; cdr3_aa: CASSSFPGGGENTEAFF
d_call: -; clone_size: -; v_call: TRBV18; j_call: TRBJ2-7; cdr3_nt: TGTGCCAGCTCAGTCAGGGACACTTACTCCTACGAGCAGTACTTC; cdr3_aa: CASSVRDTYSYEQYF
d_call: TRBD2; clone_size: -; v_call: TRBV6-2/TRBV6-3; j_call: TRBJ2-3; cdr3_nt: TGTGCCAGCAGTTACGGTGTGGTAGCGGGAGGAGATACGCAGTATTTT; cdr3_aa: CASSYGVVAGGDTQYF
d_call: TRBD2; clone_size: -; v_call: TRBV12-5; j_call: TRBJ2-1; cdr3_nt: TGTGCTAGTGGTTTGGGACTAGCGGGAGGATCGTACAATGAGCAGTTCTTC; cdr3_aa: CASGLGLAGGSYNEQFF
d_call: -; clone_size: -; v_call: TRBV4-2; j_call: TRBJ1-3; cdr3_nt: TGTGCCAGCAGCCAAGATGGGGGCCTTACTGGAAACACCATATATTTT; cdr3_aa: CASSQDGGLTGNTIYF